This T cell receptor (beta chain) comes out of a study of OX40 agonist ivuxolimab in advanced cancers. Study summary: Treatment received earlier with anti-PD-1, anti-PD-L1 or anti-CTLA-4 agents was allowed, and more than 35% had some.

Study results and limitations: At 0.1 to 3.0 mg/kg and by week 6, clonal expansion occurred in CD4+ and CD8+ blood T cells. Among the nonresponders, some also had low normalized T-cell clonal expansion.

This clone has just one count. What it recognizes is unknown. This table comes from immunoSEQ multiplex PCR, and its TCRdb copy is limited to in-frame clones, with some not included. The data contain roughly 100,000 clones, 80% to 90% of them singletons. Germline CDR1 is KGHSH and CDR2 is LQKENI. Trimming took off 3 bases at V and 5 bases at J, with 10 bases between the two ends. The CDR3 runs to 13 residues. The source is an adult with an advanced solid tumor such as melanoma, head and neck, liver or kidney cancer. This specimen consisted of CD4+ or CD8+ T cells sorted from blood, obtained in a trial of the OX40 agonist ivuxolimab. The gene calls are TRBV18 and TRBJ1-1; D gene uncertain. CDR3 protein: CASSPVAKTEAFF. The CDR3 DNA reads TGTGCCAGCTCACCTGTTGCGAAGACTGAAGCTTTCTTT.